This T cell receptor (beta chain) comes out of a study of shared clonotypes between healthy human individuals. Per germline, CDR1 SEHNR and CDR2 FQNEAQ (reference sequence). This CDR3 comprises 15 residues. J gave up 3 bases and V 1 base, and 5 bases lay outside the gene matches. CD45RO-negative cells were positively selected for CCR7, leaving out terminally differentiated effector memory CD45RA+ cells. For each subset, genomic DNA was distributed in equal portions over several immunoSEQ plates. Method: immunoSEQ multiplex PCR; TCRdb's copy keeps in-frame clones and lacks some. Of about 680,000 clones listed, under 95% were seen once; the top ten hold roughly 24%.

The receptor's source is a man aged 30 to 45 in good health. This chain links TRBV7-9 with TRBJ2-7; 8 nucleotides align to TRBD2. Material for sequencing was naive CD8+ T cells sorted from blood. In DNA form, the CDR3 reads TGTGCCAGCAGCTTAGGGAGGGGACTAGTCTACGAGCAGTACTTC. Protein product: CASSLGRGLVYEQYF.